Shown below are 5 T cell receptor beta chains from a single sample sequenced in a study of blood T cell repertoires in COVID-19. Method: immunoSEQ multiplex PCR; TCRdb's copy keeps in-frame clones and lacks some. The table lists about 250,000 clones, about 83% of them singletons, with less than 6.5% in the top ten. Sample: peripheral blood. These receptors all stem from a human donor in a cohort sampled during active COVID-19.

This CDR3 is CAWSVTPGGGYGYTF. The CDR3 bases are TGTGCCTGGAGTGTTACCCCGGGAGGAGGGTATGGCTACACCTTC. The chain joins TRBV30 to TRBJ1-2; D ambiguous. The germline V gene encodes CDR1 GTSNPN and CDR2 SVGIG (reference sequence). This CDR3 has 15 residues. Between the trimmed V and J ends, which lost 0 bases and 5 bases, there was a span of 16 bases.

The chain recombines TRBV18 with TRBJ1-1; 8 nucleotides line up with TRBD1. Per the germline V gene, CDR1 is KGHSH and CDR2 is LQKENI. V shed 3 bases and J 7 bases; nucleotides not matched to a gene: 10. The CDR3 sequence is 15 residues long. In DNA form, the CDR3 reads TGTGCCAGCTCACCCTTACCCGATACAGGGGGTGAAGCTTTCTTT. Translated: CASSPLPDTGGEAFF.

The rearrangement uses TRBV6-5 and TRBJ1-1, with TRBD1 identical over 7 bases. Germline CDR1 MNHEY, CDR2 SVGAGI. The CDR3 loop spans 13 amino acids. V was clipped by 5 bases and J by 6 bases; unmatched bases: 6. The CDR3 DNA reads TGTGCCAGCAGTAAAAACAGGGGCGCTGAAGCTTTCTTT. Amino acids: CASSKNRGAEAFF.

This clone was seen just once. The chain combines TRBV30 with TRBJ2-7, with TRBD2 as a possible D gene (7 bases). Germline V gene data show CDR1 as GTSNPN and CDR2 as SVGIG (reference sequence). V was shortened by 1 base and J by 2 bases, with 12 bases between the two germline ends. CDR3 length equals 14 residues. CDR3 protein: CAWSGGGLAYEQYF. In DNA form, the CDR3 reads TGTGCCTGGAGTGGCGGGGGCCTTGCCTACGAGCAGTACTTC.

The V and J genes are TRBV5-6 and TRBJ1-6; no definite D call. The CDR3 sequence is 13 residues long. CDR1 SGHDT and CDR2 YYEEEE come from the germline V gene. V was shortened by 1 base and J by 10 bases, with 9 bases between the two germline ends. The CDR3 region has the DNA TGTGCCAGCAGCTTGACTTATAGATCACCCCTCCACTTT. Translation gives CASSLTYRSPLHF.